The 15 T cell receptor beta chains reported below all come from one sample, sequenced in a study of T cell clonality in common variable immunodeficiency. TCRdb keeps only in-frame clones here, not all; method: immunoSEQ multiplex PCR. The specimen has about 33,000 clones, none found just once. Sequencing was carried out using peripheral blood mononuclear cells. All receptors come from a person aged 18 to 70 in good health.

As to this clone: The read ends 3 residues shy of where the CDR3 ends; the end is completed using the germline J gene. J is TRBJ2-1 and V is TRBV7-6, with 11 bases matching TRBD2. Trimming cost V 1 base and J 0 bases; bases outside gene matches: 5. Germline values: CDR1 SGHVS, CDR2 FNYEAQ. CDR3 length: 18 amino acids. CDR3 bases read: TGTGCCAGCAGCTTAGGAGGACTAGCGGGCCGCTCCTACAATGAG. Translated, it gives CASSLGGLAGRSYNE. The full CDR3 protein reads CASSLGGLAGRSYNEQFF.

At least ten counts were recorded for this clone. The missing CDR3 end, 3 residues past where the read stops, is filled in from the germline J gene. V gene TRBV7-9 combines with J gene TRBJ1-1; 7 bases agree with TRBD1. V lost 4 bases, J lost 4 bases, and 6 bases stayed unmatched. Germline CDR1 reads SEHNR; CDR2 reads FQNEAQ (reference sequence). This CDR3 region has 14 residues. This chain's CDR3 is CASSSSYRGTEAFF. Incomplete CDR3 DNA: TGTGCCAGCAGCTCCTCTTACAGGGGCACTGAA.

This clone came up a few times. The CDR3 is cut off 3 residues early in the read; its end comes from the germline J gene. The chain couples TRBV6-2 or TRBV6-3 to TRBJ1-2; 9 bases fit TRBD1. This CDR3 region has 14 residues. Germline V gene data show CDR1 as MNHEY and CDR2 as SVGEGT. V was pared by 2 bases and J by 2 bases, with 0 bases of the junction left unmatched. CDR3 DNA, as far as it was read: TGTGCCAGCAGTTACGGGACAGGGAACTATGGC. This translates into CASSYGTGNYG. The full CDR3 is CASSYGTGNYGYTF.

This clone was observed at least ten times. The read terminates 3 residues before the CDR3 end, so the remaining end is supplied by the germline J gene. This sequence joins TRBV19 and TRBJ2-3; D is perhaps TRBD2 (5 bases). The CDR3 runs to 13 residues. The germline V gene has CDR1 LNHDA and CDR2 SQIVND (reference sequence). V shed 5 bases and J shed 3 bases, with 9 bases lying between them. The CDR3 DNA, read in part, is TGTGCCAGTAGTCTCGGGGTGACAGATACG. Translating gives CASSLGVTDT. The whole CDR3 sequence is CASSLGVTDTQYF.

This clone was recorded many times. From the germline J gene comes the end of the CDR3, since the read stops 3 residues before it. This sequence joins TRBV12-5 and TRBJ2-7; 9 nucleotides match TRBD1. In germline, CDR1 is LGHNT, CDR2 FRNRAP. This CDR3 region has 16 residues. The V gene end was trimmed by 0 bases and the J gene end by 1 base; junction bases not matched to a gene: 4. This chain's CDR3 is CASGLVLGQGSYEQYF. The sequenced part of the CDR3 DNA is TGTGCTAGTGGTTTGGTACTAGGACAGGGGTCCTACGAG.

This clone was picked up many times. With the read ending 3 residues before the CDR3 end, the germline J gene is used to fill in that end. The chain links TRBV12-3 or TRBV12-4 to TRBJ1-4; maybe TRBD1 (5 bases). With 7 bases removed from V and 6 bases from J, the gap between germline ends came to 12 bases. This CDR3 has 13 amino acids. The CDR3: CASTLWGDEKLFF. The CDR3 DNA, read in part, is TGTGCCAGCACACTATGGGGGGATGAAAAA.

This clone was picked up many times. The CDR3 end lies 3 residues beyond the end of the read and is filled in from the germline J gene. The chain carries TRBV18 and TRBJ1-1, with 8 positions matching TRBD1. Germline CDR1 is KGHSH and CDR2 is LQKENI. The CDR3 length is 15 residues. V was clipped by 6 bases and J by 1 base; unmatched bases: 7. The CDR3 sequence: CASSPSTGGNTEAFF. The sequenced part of the CDR3 DNA is TGTGCCAGCTCTCCGTCTACAGGGGGGAACACTGAA.

Many counts were recorded for this clone. With the read ending 3 residues before the CDR3 end, the germline J gene is used to fill in that end. V usage is TRBV20-1 and J usage is TRBJ1-1; 9 bases fit TRBD1. With 2 bases clipped from V and 5 bases from J, the junction kept 9 bases outside the gene matches. The CDR3 sequence is 15 residues long. CDR1 is DFQATT and CDR2 is SNEGSKA in the germline V gene (reference sequence). Incomplete CDR3 DNA: TGCAGTGCTAGAAGATTACAGGGGGCCGGGACTGAA. This codes for CSARRLQGAGTE. The full CDR3 is CSARRLQGAGTEAFF.

This clone was picked up many times. The read halts 3 residues ahead of the CDR3 end, with the missing end drawn from the germline J gene. The J gene is TRBJ1-6, the V gene TRBV2; no firm D call. Germline values: CDR1 SNHLY, CDR2 FYNNEI. The CDR3 has 13 amino acids. CDR3 bases read: TGTGCCAGCAGTGGGGCAGGCCATTTCTCC. It encodes CASSGAGHFS. The entire CDR3 protein reads CASSGAGHFSLHF.

This clone was seen many times. The read comes to an end 3 residues before the CDR3 does, leaving the germline J gene to fill in the end. The rearrangement links TRBV2 to TRBJ2-2; 8 bases are a match to TRBD1. This CDR3 is 15 amino acids long. V lost 4 bases, J lost 2 bases, and 3 bases stayed unmatched. The germline V gene encodes CDR1 SNHLY and CDR2 FYNNEI. The CDR3 bases that were read are TGTGCCAGCAGTGGACAGGGGTTTAACACCGGGGAG. It specifies CASSGQGFNTGE. In full, the CDR3 is CASSGQGFNTGELFF.

This clone was picked up many times. The read ends 3 residues shy of where the CDR3 ends; the end is completed using the germline J gene. The chain carries TRBV20-1 and TRBJ2-6, with D perhaps matching TRBD1 (6 bases). Germline-derived CDR1 and CDR2 are DFQATT and SNEGSKA (reference sequence). Trimming cost V 4 bases and J 4 bases, with 14 bases left between them. This CDR3 comprises 15 residues. The CDR3 bases that were read are TGCAGTGCTACGGGAACAGGGACCGGGGCCAACGTC. It codes for CSATGTGTGANV. In full, the CDR3 is CSATGTGTGANVLTF.

This clone was recorded at least ten times. Sequencing ends 3 residues short of the CDR3 end; the germline J gene provides the rest. This sequence joins TRBV19 and TRBJ1-4, with D perhaps TRBD1 (6 bases). V lost 3 bases, J lost 8 bases, and 13 bases lay in between. The CDR3 loop spans 14 amino acids. Germline assignment: CDR1 LNHDA and CDR2 SQIVND (reference sequence). This chain's CDR3 is CASSMRTATEKLFF. The part of the CDR3 DNA that was read is TGTGCCAGTAGTATGAGGACAGCCACCGAAAAA.

As to this clone: Read sequence stops 3 residues before the CDR3 end, and the germline J gene provides the missing end. This rearrangement joins TRBV11-2 to TRBJ1-4; 7 bases fit TRBD1. The germline gives CDR1 SGHAT, CDR2 FQNNGV. V was clipped by 5 bases and J by 4 bases; unmatched bases: 4. This CDR3 is built from 14 residues. CDR3 region: CASSPGQNNEKLFF. CDR3 bases read: TGTGCCAGCAGCCCGGGACAGAATAATGAAAAA.

By share of the sample, this clone is medium-sized. Sequencing ends 3 residues short of the CDR3 end; the germline J gene provides the rest. The chain carries TRBV20-1 and TRBJ2-1, with 11 bases aligning to TRBD2. CDR3 length equals 13 residues. J gave up 7 bases and V 1 base, and 0 bases lay outside the gene matches. Germline lookup yields CDR1 DFQATT and CDR2 SNEGSKA (reference sequence). The DNA read from the CDR3 is TGCAGTGCTAGAGGACTAGCGGGAAATGAG. The encoded protein is CSARGLAGNE. The CDR3 in its entirety is CSARGLAGNEQFF.

The sample holds many counts of this clone. The DNA ends 3 residues before the CDR3 does, and the rest of the CDR3 is filled in from the germline J gene. The chain links TRBV7-9 to TRBJ1-2; D ambiguous. Trimming shortened V by 1 base and J by 7 bases, and 10 bases separated the two germline ends. The CDR3 loop spans 13 amino acids. Germline values: CDR1 SEHNR, CDR2 FQNEAQ (reference sequence). CDR3 amino acids: CASSLGEMRGYTF. CDR3 DNA (partial): TGTGCCAGCAGCTTAGGCGAGATGCGTGGC.